A single sample is the source of the 11 T cell receptor beta chains below, sequenced in a study of graft-versus-host responses after intestinal transplantation. Their recognized antigens are unknown. Profiled with immunoSEQ multiplex PCR; TCRdb holds only in-frame clones, not every one. Of tens of thousands of clones detected, roughly 92% appear once; the ten largest clones hold over 0.3%. The material sequenced was unstimulated CD4+ T cells sorted from spleen or lymph node cells, taken before intestinal transplant. The receptors were sampled from a human donor who received an intestinal transplant.

This clone came up a few times. CDR3 sequence reads: CASSLVLAGSTDTQYF. The CDR3 DNA is TGTGCCAGCAGCTTAGTACTAGCGGGAAGCACAGATACGCAGTATTTT. The V gene is TRBV7-9, the J gene TRBJ2-3; 10 bases are a match to TRBD2. CDR1 and CDR2 (germline): SEHNR, FQNEAQ (reference sequence). V lost 1 base and J lost 0; bases outside the gene matches: 1. This CDR3 spans 16 amino acids.

This chain joins TRBV7-9 and TRBJ2-5, with TRBD1 matching 11 bases. Unmatched junction bases numbered 5, after V lost 1 base and J lost 4 bases. The germline CDR1 and CDR2 sequences are SEHNR and FQNEAQ (reference sequence). The CDR3 has 16 amino acids. The CDR3 spells CASSLGGQGGVETQYF. In DNA, the CDR3 is TGTGCCAGCAGCTTAGGGGGACAGGGGGGCGTAGAGACCCAGTACTTC.

The chain employs TRBV9 and TRBJ2-6; 10 bases map to TRBD1. The CDR3 spans 18 residues. Germline assignment: CDR1 SGDLS and CDR2 YYNGEE. Germline trimming cut 3 bases from V and 1 base from J; bases unmatched to any gene: 7. CDR3 sequence reads: CASSARQGAASGANVLTF. In DNA, the CDR3 is TGTGCCAGCAGCGCCCGACAGGGGGCAGCTTCTGGGGCCAACGTCCTGACTTTC.

The chain links TRBV30 to TRBJ1-6; possibly TRBD1 for D (5 bases). The CDR3 loop spans 15 amino acids. The V gene's germline CDR1 is GTSNPN and CDR2 SVGIG (reference sequence). The V end lost 0 bases, the J end lost 8 bases, and 14 bases lay between the germline ends. CDR3 region: CAWSVRSGWDSPLHF. CDR3 nucleotides: TGTGCCTGGAGTGTACGGTCAGGGTGGGATTCACCCCTCCACTTT.

In its sample, this clone was seen once. This chain connects TRBV5-1 to TRBJ2-3, with 7 positions matching TRBD2. Germline V CDR1 and CDR2: SGHRS, YFSETQ. V was clipped by 4 bases and J by 3 bases; unmatched bases: 11. The CDR3 sequence is 16 residues long. CDR3: CASSRGAGVKTDTQYF. As DNA, the CDR3 is TGCGCCAGCAGCCGAGGGGCGGGAGTGAAGACAGATACGCAGTATTTT.

The chain has TRBV28 and TRBJ2-6; D uncertain. Per the germline V gene, CDR1 is MDHEN and CDR2 is SYDVKM. Deletions cut 7 bases from V and 0 bases from J, with 10 bases between. The CDR3 totals 15 residues. The CDR3: CASTTGPSGANVLTF. For the CDR3, the DNA is TGTGCCAGCACGACGGGTCCCTCTGGGGCCAACGTCCTGACTTTC.

The CDR3 sequence is CATSTGADRGYTF. CDR3 nucleotides: TGTGCCACCAGCACAGGGGCGGACCGCGGCTACACCTTC. The chain employs TRBV15 and TRBJ1-2; D perhaps matches TRBD1 (6 bases). Germline CDR1 is LNHNV and CDR2 is YYDKDF (reference sequence). CDR3 size: 13 residues. Between the trimmed V and J ends, which lost 4 bases and 8 bases, there was a span of 14 bases.

V is TRBV27 and J is TRBJ2-3; TRBD2 matches at 7 bases. Germline V gene sequence: CDR1 MNHEY, CDR2 SMNVEV (reference sequence). The J segment lost 4 bases and the V segment lost 6 bases, leaving 4 bases of the junction unmatched. The CDR3 runs to 13 residues. The CDR3 sequence is CASRLRGADTQYF. In DNA, the CDR3 is TGTGCCAGCAGGTTACGGGGGGCAGATACGCAGTATTTT.

The chain carries TRBV5-8 and TRBJ2-1; TRBD2 matches at 7 bases. CDR1 SGHTS and CDR2 YDEGEE come from the germline V gene. The V gene end was trimmed by 3 bases and the J gene end by 7 bases; junction bases not matched to a gene: 10. The CDR3 has 15 residues. The CDR3 reads CASSSLYFGGNEQFF. The CDR3, as DNA: TGTGCCAGCAGCTCCTTATACTTCGGGGGGAATGAGCAGTTCTTC. The whole variable domain, filled in from reference TRBV5-8 and TRBJ2-1, reads EAGVTQSPTHLIKTRGQQATLRCSPISGHTSVYWYQQALGLGLQFLLWYDEGEERNRGNFPPRFSGRQFPNYSSELNVNALELEDSALYLCASSSLYFGGNEQFFGPGTRLTVL.

The chain is built from TRBV7-8 and TRBJ2-2; 10 nucleotides agree with TRBD1. The germline CDR1 and CDR2 sequences are SGHVS and FQNEAQ. The J segment lost 4 bases and the V segment lost 5 bases, leaving 16 bases of the junction unmatched. The CDR3 extends over 19 amino acids. The CDR3 region has the DNA TGTGCCAGCAGCCAACCGGGACAGGGGATTATATCGGGCACCGGGGAGCTGTTTTTT. Its translation is CASSQPGQGIISGTGELFF.

This clone was observed once. The rearrangement uses TRBV5-1 and TRBJ2-1, with TRBD2 identical over 10 bases. The CDR3 loop spans 15 amino acids. Germline V gene lookup returns CDR1 SGHRS and CDR2 YFSETQ. J lost 8 bases, V lost 0 bases, and 5 bases had no gene match. The CDR3 region has the DNA TGCGCCAGCAGCTTGGCTAGCGGGAGTTTGCATGAGCAGTTCTTC. Translated, it gives CASSLASGSLHEQFF.